Following are 14 T cell receptor beta chains from one sample sequenced in a study of blood T cell repertoires in COVID-19. Some clones are missing from TCRdb's copy, which holds only in-frame ones; the method was immunoSEQ multiplex PCR. The data contain tens of thousands of clones, approximately 90% of them singletons. Sample: peripheral blood. The receptors come from a human donor in a cohort sampled during active COVID-19.

This clone was seen once. V is TRBV4-1 and J is TRBJ2-1; 7 nucleotides align to TRBD2. There are 16 residues in the CDR3. Germline loops: CDR1 MGHRA, CDR2 YSYEKL. Trimming at V came to 4 bases and at J to 7 bases, leaving 13 bases not matched to a gene. The CDR3 loop is CASSLLGGRGMNEQFF. In DNA form, the CDR3 reads TGCGCCAGCAGCCTTTTAGGCGGGAGAGGCATGAATGAGCAGTTCTTC.

The chain has TRBV27 and TRBJ2-1, with TRBD1 matching over 8 bases. The CDR3 totals 18 residues. Germline CDR1 MNHEY, CDR2 SMNVEV (reference sequence). The V and J ends lost 5 bases and 0 bases, in that order; junction bases with no gene match: 12. DNA for the CDR3: TGTGCCAGCAGTCACCGGGACAGGTCCCTCAGCTCCTACAATGAGCAGTTCTTC. Translated: CASSHRDRSLSSYNEQFF.

The V call is TRBV24-1, the J call TRBJ2-1; TRBD2 agrees at 9 bases. This CDR3 region has 17 residues. J lost 6 bases, V lost 3 bases, and 11 bases had no gene match. Germline V gene data show CDR1 as KGHDR and CDR2 as SFDVKD. The CDR3 is CATSDPTSVAGANEQFF. The CDR3 bases are TGTGCCACCAGTGATCCAACTTCAGTAGCGGGGGCCAATGAGCAGTTCTTC.

This clone was counted between two and nine times. The chain links TRBV30 to TRBJ2-1, with 11 bases identical to TRBD2. CDR1 and CDR2 (germline): GTSNPN, SVGIG (reference sequence). The CDR3 is 13 amino acids. J was trimmed by 4 bases and V by 5 bases; bases with no gene match: 1. The CDR3 sequence is CAWLAGGYNEQFF. CDR3 coding DNA: TGTGCCTGGTTAGCGGGAGGGTACAATGAGCAGTTCTTC.

The chain couples TRBV5-6 to TRBJ1-2; the D is unclear. Germline CDR1 is SGHDT and CDR2 is YYEEEE. CDR3 size: 12 residues. Trimming removed 5 bases from V and 6 bases from J, with 11 bases in between. The CDR3 here is CASRFGLNGYTF. DNA of the CDR3: TGTGCCAGCAGGTTCGGACTCAATGGCTACACCTTC.

This chain connects TRBV3-1 (or the pseudogene TRBV3-2) to TRBJ2-1; 8 bases line up with TRBD2. The CDR3 has 16 residues. Trimming removed 0 bases from V and 6 bases from J; junction bases left unmatched: 7. Germline loops: CDR1 LGHDT, CDR2 YNNKEL (reference sequence). The CDR3 loop is CASSQDLAGGVNEQFF. CDR3 DNA sequence: TGTGCCAGCAGCCAAGATCTCGCGGGGGGTGTCAATGAGCAGTTCTTC.

The chain links TRBV4-3 to TRBJ1-1; a possible D gene is TRBD1 (6 bases). CDR3 size: 14 residues. CDR1 and CDR2 (germline): LGHNA, YSLEER. V lost 4 bases to trimming and J lost 6 bases, with 15 bases between them. This CDR3 is CASSLQGTRAEAFF. CDR3 in DNA: TGCGCCAGCAGCCTACAGGGTACACGAGCTGAAGCTTTCTTT.

This clone was counted a single time. V gene TRBV28 combines with J gene TRBJ2-2, with TRBD2 matching over 7 bases. CDR3 length: 17 amino acids. Germline CDR1 reads MDHEN; CDR2 reads SYDVKM. The ends lost 0 bases at V and 0 bases at J; junction bases unmatched: 4. CDR3 region: CASSLWLAESNTGELFF. CDR3 DNA: TGTGCCAGCAGTTTATGGCTAGCGGAGTCGAACACCGGGGAGCTGTTTTTT.

This clone was found a few times. Different DNA sequences within this sample yield the same CDR3. CDR3 DNA: TGTGCCAGCAGCCCAGGGCAGGGGAATTCACCCCTCCACTTT. Translation gives CASSPGQGNSPLHF. The V gene is TRBV7-2, the J gene TRBJ1-6; a weak D match, TRBD1 (6 bases). In germline, CDR1 is SGHTA, CDR2 FQGNSA. The CDR3 sequence is 14 residues long. Trimming shortened V by 5 bases and J by 7 bases, and 12 bases separated the two germline ends.

V usage is TRBV19 and J usage is TRBJ2-5; TRBD1 matches 8 bases. CDR3 length: 18 amino acids. J gave up 4 bases and V 5 bases, and 18 bases lay outside the gene matches. Germline V gene sequence: CDR1 LNHDA, CDR2 SQIVND (reference sequence). CDR3 in amino acids: CASSLPPLGQGRGETQYF. CDR3 nucleotides: TGTGCCAGTAGTCTCCCCCCCCTTGGACAGGGACGGGGAGAGACCCAGTACTTC.

The rearrangement uses TRBV10-3 and TRBJ2-7; D is possibly TRBD2 (6 bases). This CDR3 region has 17 residues. V lost 6 bases to trimming and J lost 0 bases, with 21 bases between them. CDR1 and CDR2 (germline): ENHRY, SYGVKD. CDR3 coding DNA: TGTGCCATCAGCCCCGGGAGAAACTCCCGGATCTCCTACGAGCAGTACTTC. It is translated as CAISPGRNSRISYEQYF.

V usage is TRBV6-6 and J usage is TRBJ2-3; 11 positions agree with TRBD1. Germline CDR1 is MNHNY and CDR2 is SVGAGI (reference sequence). V was clipped by 2 bases and J by 7 bases; unmatched bases: 5. The CDR3 loop spans 15 amino acids. CDR3 region: CASSYEGQGANTQYF. In DNA form, the CDR3 reads TGTGCCAGCAGTTACGAAGGACAGGGGGCGAATACGCAGTATTTT.

This chain connects TRBV2 to TRBJ2-1; perhaps TRBD1 as D (6 bases). The V and J ends lost 8 bases and 8 bases respectively, with 13 bases between them. The CDR3 has 12 amino acids. CDR1 is SNHLY, CDR2 FYNNEI, per germline. In DNA form, the CDR3 reads TGTGCCAGCCAGGGGAACCCGGATGAGCAGTTCTTC. This codes for CASQGNPDEQFF.

The rearrangement links TRBV29-1 to TRBJ2-5, with D uncertain. Germline V gives CDR1 SQVTM, CDR2 ANQGSEA. This CDR3 has 12 amino acids. The V and J ends lost 0 bases and 4 bases respectively, with 6 bases between them. Here the CDR3 reads CSVEDHGETQYF. The CDR3 nucleotides read TGCAGCGTTGAAGATCACGGAGAGACCCAGTACTTC.